Described below is a single T cell receptor beta chain sequence and its context. Its target is unknown. The limits of the CDR3 on the DNA are not certain, so only TCRdb's listed CDR3 is given. The sample belongs to a study of CD8+CD57+ T cells in acquired aplastic anemia. Study observations and caveats: Between patients and controls, over 25 CD8+ CDR3 sequences were found in common.

The template used for profiling TCR beta VDJ and CDR3 was genomic DNA. In TCRdb, the reads were re-called with MiXCR into one record per CDR3 protein. This table holds a few hundred thousand distinct CDR3 sequences, 45% to 70% found once. The sample consisted of sorted CD4+, CD8+, or CD8+CD57+ T cells (not recorded which) from PBMCs. The receptor was isolated from a human donor with severe aplastic anemia or a healthy control (not recorded which).

The CDR3 sequence is CSDSGFYLCAWSRTSYNEQFF. The chain employs TRBV20-1 and TRBJ2-7; TRBD1, the table's D call, was not compared with the DNA. The CDR3 totals 21 residues, both ends included. CDR1 and CDR2 (germline): DFQATT, SNEGSKA (reference sequence).